What follows are 5 T cell receptor beta chains derived from one specimen sequenced in a study of blood T cell repertoires in COVID-19. The protocol was immunoSEQ multiplex PCR, while the TCRdb copy is restricted to in-frame clones and leaves out a portion. The table shows roughly 150,000 clones, with more than 80% occurring only once. The sequenced material came from peripheral blood. The receptors originated from a woman in her sixties with COVID-19, enrolled during active disease.

This rearrangement joins TRBV6-2 or TRBV6-3 to TRBJ2-5, with 8 bases matching TRBD2. J was trimmed by 9 bases and V by 2 bases; bases with no gene match: 8. CDR3 size: 14 residues. From germline, CDR1 is MNHEY and CDR2 SVGEGT. CDR3 in DNA: TGTGCCAGCAGTTACCTCCTTGGCGGGGGGTCCCAGTACTTC. Amino acids: CASSYLLGGGSQYF.

This clone was counted a single time. The chain links TRBV19 to TRBJ2-5; 8 nucleotides line up with TRBD1. The CDR3 has 15 amino acids. With V trimmed by 8 bases and J by 1 base, 9 bases remained unmatched. Germline V gene lookup returns CDR1 LNHDA and CDR2 SQIVND (reference sequence). The CDR3 DNA follows: TGTGCCAGTCAGGGACGACAGGGGTCCCAAGAGACCCAGTACTTC. Residues: CASQGRQGSQETQYF. Supplemented by reference TRBV19 and TRBJ2-5, the full variable domain reads DGGITQSPKYLFRKEGQNVTLSCEQNLNHDAMYWYRQDPGQGLRLIYYSQIVNDFQKGDIAEGYSVSREKKESFPLTVTSAQKNPTAFYLCASQGRQGSQETQYFGPGTRLLVL.

This chain connects TRBV18 to TRBJ2-3; D unresolved. Per the germline V gene, CDR1 is KGHSH and CDR2 is LQKENI. This CDR3 comprises 13 residues. Trimming removed 2 bases from V and 3 bases from J, with 6 bases in between. The CDR3 region has the DNA TGTGCCAGCTCACCAGAGTGGACAGATACGCAGTATTTT. Protein product: CASSPEWTDTQYF.

This clone has just one count. This sequence joins TRBV7-9 and TRBJ1-1; the D gene is possibly TRBD1 (6 bases). This CDR3 comprises 13 residues. V gave up 5 bases and J gave up 3 bases, with 10 bases separating them. Germline CDR1 SEHNR, CDR2 FQNEAQ (reference sequence). CDR3: CASSHGQYTEAFF. CDR3 DNA sequence: TGTGCCAGCAGCCACGGACAGTACACTGAAGCTTTCTTT.

CDR3 in DNA: TGTGCCATCAGTGGGACTATACAAGAGACCCAGTACTTC. It yields the protein CAISGTIQETQYF. The gene calls are TRBV10-3 and TRBJ2-5, with a tentative D call TRBD2 (6 bases). V lost 4 bases to trimming and J lost 2 bases, with 8 bases between them. Germline V gene sequence: CDR1 ENHRY, CDR2 SYGVKD. The CDR3 extends over 13 amino acids.